This T cell receptor beta chain originates from a study of blood T cells in healthy people across ages (dated by TCRdb to 2013 to 2016). With regard to the full study: In model experiments, roughly one uniquely barcoded TCR beta cDNA molecule per two T cells was captured by template switching. Age-related changes in TCR beta repertoire diversity were measured in the study by deep sequencing normalized with unique cDNA molecular identifiers. Donors were grouped into four age groups: young (average approximately 15 years), middle-aged (39), aged (over 55) and long-lived (around 82). Two additional independent replicas of 1 million unique cDNA reads from the same blood draw were analyzed for two donors (one aged 18 to 30 and one aged 80 or older). To avoid experimental bias, donors of different ages were randomly spread across the sequencing lanes. Summary of the overall study and its limitations: As age increased, observed TCR beta diversity per million T cells dropped in a roughly linear way, and a significant reduction was already evident by age about 36. Estimates of total diversity from one million sequenced T cells were regarded as lower bounds and underestimates. The long-lived group showed more naive CD4+ T cells, fewer expanded clones and increased TCR diversity than the aged group, suggesting age selection. A strong correlation was found between observed TCR beta diversity and the percentage of naive T cells measured by flow cytometry. Because profiling used bulk unsorted PBMCs, naive and antigen-experienced compartments could not be compared conclusively. Because the CMV infection status of the donors was unknown, age-related changes in expanded clonotypes may potentially have been confounded.

Libraries were built with 5' RACE. Sequencing instrument: Illumina HiSeq 2500. The second PCR ran for about 6 to 11 cycles and used a J-beta primer mix along with a sample-barcoded 5' primer. A unique molecular identifier was introduced onto each TCR beta cDNA molecule by a template-switch 5' adaptor carrying 12 random nucleotides. Each sample yielded at least 2.5 million CDR3-containing paired-end reads. First-strand cDNA was synthesized from all RNA with the Mint cDNA synthesis kit, primed by a TRBC-specific oligonucleotide. Following uracil-DNA glycosylase treatment, a first 18-cycle PCR with universal primers M1SS and BC2_uni_R was performed on all cDNA. The authors' analysis ran thus. For normalization, 1 million high-quality reads were randomly selected from each sample, with every read carrying a distinct molecular identifier. Reads with shared molecular identifiers were discarded instead of being binned into consensus sequences. MiTCR, set to a Q25 quality threshold and the strictest error-elimination algorithm, was used for CDR3 identification, clonotype clustering and error correction. A nonparametric unseen species model with Euler transformation was used to estimate a lower bound on total TCR beta diversity. The public reads were quality trimmed at Q25 with fastp and then assembled into clones with MiXCR by TCRdb, keeping productive beta chains. Every distinct CDR3 protein forms one entry, paired with its most common genes and DNA. For this entry, the V and J calls and clone size follow TCRdb and not the study's own pipeline. Within this sample are 720,000 or so distinct CDR3 sequences, with approximately 40% of them counted one time only. About 30% of the sample comes from the top ten.

In the germline V gene (reference sequence), CDR1 corresponds to SEHNR and CDR2 to FQNEAQ. V and J are trimmed by 5 bases and 11 bases, and the gene matches miss 13 bases of the junction. Counted from cysteine to phenylalanine, this CDR3 has 14 amino acids. Only the CDR3 DNA stays, 42 bases, in frame from base 1. In the case of this clonotype: The antigen it binds to is not known. Qualities for individual bases were not recorded, and no much larger clone is one base off.

The donors were roughly 39 Caucasian individuals from Russia, aged roughly 6 to 90 years, who were systemically healthy. About 9.6 milliliters of peripheral blood were collected from each donor into EDTA-treated Vacutainer tubes. PBMCs were isolated by Ficoll-Paque density-gradient centrifugation, with at least 6.5 million obtained per sample. Total RNA, at least 6 micrograms per sample, was extracted from PBMCs with Trizol reagent. The percentages of naive CD45RAhigh/CD27high T cells were determined by flow cytometry on a PBMC aliquot from every donor. The sequence derives from an elderly man in good health. The chain was built from TRBV7-9 and TRBJ2-5, with 8 central nucleotides matching TRBD1. What was sequenced was blood. The CDR3 reads as follows: CASSNGQGAYGQYF. The DNA is as follows: TGTGCCAGCAGCAATGGACAGGGAGCCTACGGGCAGTACTTC.